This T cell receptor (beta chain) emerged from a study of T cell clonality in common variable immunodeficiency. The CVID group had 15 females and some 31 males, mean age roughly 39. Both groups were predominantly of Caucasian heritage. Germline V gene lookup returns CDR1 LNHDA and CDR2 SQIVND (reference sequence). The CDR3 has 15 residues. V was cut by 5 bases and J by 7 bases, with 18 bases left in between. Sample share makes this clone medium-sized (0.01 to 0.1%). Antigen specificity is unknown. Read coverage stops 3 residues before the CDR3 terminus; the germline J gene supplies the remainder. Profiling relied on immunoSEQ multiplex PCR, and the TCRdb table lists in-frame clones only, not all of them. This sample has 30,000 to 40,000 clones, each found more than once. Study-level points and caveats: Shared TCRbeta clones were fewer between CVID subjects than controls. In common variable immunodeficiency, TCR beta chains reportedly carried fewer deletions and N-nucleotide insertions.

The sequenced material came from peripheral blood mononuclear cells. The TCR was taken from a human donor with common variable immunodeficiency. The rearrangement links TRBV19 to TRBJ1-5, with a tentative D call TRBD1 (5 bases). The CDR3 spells CASSLRGTGRQPQHF. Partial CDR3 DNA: TGTGCCAGTAGTCTGAGAGGGACTGGACGACAGCCC.